This entry lists 4 T cell receptor beta chains sequenced from one sample in a study of technical replicates of blood from a few donors. Repertoires were generated with immunoSEQ multiplex PCR, while TCRdb's copy carries only in-frame clones and drops some. This table has about 49,000 clones, around nine tenths appearing once. Sequencing was performed on PBMCs. The source of these receptors is a human donor in good health. Some clones in this sample may be carry-over from other donors' samples.

The chain joins TRBV14 to TRBJ2-7; 14 bases are a match to TRBD2. The CDR3 has 14 residues. CDR1 and CDR2 from the germline V gene are SGHDN and FVKESK. J was trimmed by 5 bases and V by 7 bases; bases with no gene match: 4. CDR3 coding DNA: TGTGCCAGCAACCGACTAGCGGGAGGGAACGAGCAGTACTTC. This sequence encodes CASNRLAGGNEQYF. The entire variable domain, with the rest obtained from reference TRBV14 and TRBJ2-7, is as follows: EAGVTQFPSHSVIEKGQTVTLRCDPISGHDNLYWYRRVMGKEIKFLLHFVKESKQDESGMPNNRFLAERTGGTYSTLKVQPAELEDSGVYFCASNRLAGGNEQYFGPGTRLTVT.

This chain links TRBV6-4 with TRBJ2-1; TRBD2 might be the D (6 bases). Deletions cut 5 bases from V and 12 bases from J, with 20 bases between. CDR3 length: 14 amino acids. The germline gives CDR1 MRHNA, CDR2 SNTAGT. The CDR3: CASSPGRSGVGQFF. The CDR3 coding sequence is TGTGCCAGCAGTCCGGGACGATCGGGAGTCGGGCAGTTCTTC.

The J gene is TRBJ2-2, the V gene TRBV7-7; D may be TRBD2 (6 bases). This CDR3 region has 16 residues. Trimming left V 4 bases short and J 0 bases short, with 12 bases between. Germline V gives CDR1 SSHAT, CDR2 FNYEAQ (reference sequence). This CDR3 reads CASSSGSGTNTGELFF. The CDR3 region has the DNA TGTGCCAGCAGCTCGGGTAGCGGAACGAACACCGGGGAGCTGTTTTTT.

The rearrangement links TRBV11-2 to TRBJ2-1; maybe TRBD2 (5 bases). Per germline, CDR1 SGHAT and CDR2 FQNNGV. The length of the CDR3 is 11 residues. Trimming removed 8 bases from V and 9 bases from J, with 11 bases in between. CDR3: CASSLRAEQFF. CDR3 DNA sequence: TGTGCCAGCTCTCTGCGGGCTGAGCAGTTCTTC.